These T cell receptor beta chains were read from a single sample in a study of cytomegalovirus exposure and HLA in healthy donors. Method: immunoSEQ multiplex PCR; TCRdb's copy keeps in-frame clones and lacks some. The sample has 110,000 to 150,000 clones, 70% seen once; the top ten hold 2.1%. The material sequenced was PBMCs. The receptors derive from a woman aged 60-75 years in good health and CMV-seropositive. The CDR3 runs from the conserved cysteine through the conserved F or W. The order of the fields is D gene, clone size, J gene, V gene, CDR3 protein, CDR3 DNA. D genes are given only for firm matches. Expanded clones get a size class; other rows say once, few or many, or leave the size out.

d_gene: TRBD2; abundance: .; j_gene: TRBJ2-7; v_gene: TRBV2; CDR3aa: CASSDRGGQYF; CDR3nt: TGTGCCAGCAGTGACCGGGGGGGGCAGTACTTC
d_gene: .; abundance: .; j_gene: TRBJ1-2; v_gene: TRBV7-8; CDR3aa: CASSLRSGKAILYGYTF; CDR3nt: TGTGCCAGCAGCTTACGGTCGGGGAAGGCGATATTATATGGCTACACCTTC
d_gene: TRBD2; abundance: .; j_gene: TRBJ2-1; v_gene: TRBV6-4; CDR3aa: CASSLAASSYNEQFF; CDR3nt: TGTGCCAGCAGCCTAGCGGCAAGCTCCTACAATGAGCAGTTCTTC
d_gene: .; abundance: .; j_gene: TRBJ1-3; v_gene: TRBV5-4; CDR3aa: CASSPNSGNTIYF; CDR3nt: TGTGCCAGCAGCCCCAACTCTGGAAACACCATATATTTT
d_gene: .; abundance: once; j_gene: TRBJ2-7; v_gene: TRBV30; CDR3aa: CAWSGTPSSYEQYF; CDR3nt: TGTGCCTGGAGCGGGACTCCTAGCTCCTACGAGCAGTACTTC
d_gene: .; abundance: few; j_gene: TRBJ1-3; v_gene: TRBV11-2; CDR3aa: CASSDIKGGNTIYF; CDR3nt: TGTGCCAGCAGCGACATAAAAGGTGGAAACACCATATATTTT
d_gene: TRBD1; abundance: .; j_gene: TRBJ2-7; v_gene: TRBV5-6; CDR3aa: CASSLQGSSYEQYF; CDR3nt: TGTGCCAGCAGCTTACAGGGGTCCTCCTACGAGCAGTACTTC
d_gene: TRBD1; abundance: few; j_gene: TRBJ2-1; v_gene: TRBV9; CDR3aa: CASSQGGQGYNEQFF; CDR3nt: TGTGCCAGCAGCCAGGGGGGACAGGGATACAATGAGCAGTTCTTC
d_gene: .; abundance: once; j_gene: TRBJ2-4; v_gene: TRBV28; CDR3aa: CASSLDGGAIQYF; CDR3nt: TGTGCCAGCAGTTTAGATGGAGGGGCCATTCAGTACTTC
d_gene: TRBD1; abundance: .; j_gene: TRBJ1-1; v_gene: TRBV28; CDR3aa: CASSLSDRKNTEAFF; CDR3nt: TGTGCCAGCAGTCTCTCGGACAGGAAGAACACTGAAGCTTTCTTT
d_gene: TRBD1; abundance: .; j_gene: TRBJ1-5; v_gene: TRBV7-9; CDR3aa: CASSLSDWGQSNQPQHF; CDR3nt: TGTGCCAGCAGCTTATCGGATTGGGGACAGTCCAATCAGCCCCAGCATTTT
d_gene: .; abundance: .; j_gene: TRBJ1-2; v_gene: TRBV6-5; CDR3aa: CASSYSGQFNYGYTF; CDR3nt: TGTGCCAGCAGTTACTCCGGACAGTTTAACTATGGCTACACCTTC
d_gene: .; abundance: .; j_gene: TRBJ1-2; v_gene: TRBV6-5; CDR3aa: CASSFQGFYGYTF; CDR3nt: TGTGCCAGCAGTTTCCAGGGCTTCTATGGCTACACCTTC
d_gene: TRBD1; abundance: .; j_gene: TRBJ1-1; v_gene: TRBV7-2; CDR3aa: CASSLDGQGVDAFF; CDR3nt: TGTGCCAGCAGCTTAGACGGCCAGGGGGTAGACGCTTTCTTT
d_gene: TRBD2; abundance: .; j_gene: TRBJ2-7; v_gene: TRBV6-5; CDR3aa: CASSFSGRNSYEQYF; CDR3nt: TGTGCCAGCAGTTTTAGCGGGAGAAACAGCTACGAGCAGTACTTC
d_gene: .; abundance: .; j_gene: TRBJ1-3; v_gene: TRBV9; CDR3aa: CASSAAGQPGNTIYF; CDR3nt: TGTGCCAGCAGCGCAGCCGGACAACCTGGAAACACCATATATTTT
d_gene: .; abundance: .; j_gene: TRBJ2-1; v_gene: TRBV11-3; CDR3aa: CASSLDGGGEQFF; CDR3nt: TGTGCCAGCAGCTTAGATGGGGGAGGTGAGCAGTTCTTC
d_gene: TRBD2; abundance: .; j_gene: TRBJ2-3; v_gene: TRBV10-2; CDR3aa: CASSESSGRLTDTQYF; CDR3nt: TGCGCCAGCAGTGAGTCTAGCGGGAGATTGACAGATACGCAGTATTTT
d_gene: .; abundance: .; j_gene: TRBJ1-2; v_gene: TRBV28; CDR3aa: CASSDGLTGNYGYTF; CDR3nt: TGTGCCAGCAGCGACGGATTAACAGGGAACTATGGCTACACCTTC
d_gene: .; abundance: few; j_gene: TRBJ2-7; v_gene: TRBV5-6; CDR3aa: CASSRDTNYEQYF; CDR3nt: TGTGCCAGCAGCAGGGACACGAACTACGAGCAGTACTTC
d_gene: .; abundance: .; j_gene: TRBJ2-6; v_gene: TRBV28; CDR3aa: CASTPVNSGANVLTF; CDR3nt: TGTGCCAGCACCCCCGTTAACTCTGGGGCCAACGTCCTGACTTTC
d_gene: .; abundance: .; j_gene: TRBJ2-1; v_gene: TRBV19; CDR3aa: CASSTRGSPSRNEQFF; CDR3nt: TGTGCCAGTAGCACCCGGGGTAGCCCCTCGAGGAATGAGCAGTTCTTC
d_gene: TRBD1; abundance: few; j_gene: TRBJ1-1; v_gene: TRBV19; CDR3aa: CASTDRVGAFF; CDR3nt: TGTGCCAGCACAGACAGGGTGGGGGCTTTCTTT
d_gene: .; abundance: .; j_gene: TRBJ1-5; v_gene: TRBV15; CDR3aa: CATSRVAGEGQPQHF; CDR3nt: TGTGCCACCAGCAGAGTTGCAGGGGAGGGTCAGCCCCAGCATTTT